The T cell receptor beta chain under discussion was sequenced for a study of T cells in Graves' hyperthyroidism and ophthalmopathy. Researchers amplified the TCR beta CDR3 regions from RNA transcripts. In the first-round RT-PCR of the TCR CDR3, the HTBI primer set was used. TCRdb recomputed calls from the multiplex PCR reads with MiXCR, one row per CDR3 protein. The sample lists around 350,000 distinct CDR3 sequences, about a sixth occurring once. This clonotype was observed at least ten times. CDR3 length equals 13 residues. Losses at the gene ends were 2 bases for V and 8 bases for J; bases not matched to a gene: 3. Germline V gene lookup returns CDR1 LNHNV and CDR2 YYDKDF (reference sequence).

This TCR derives from a woman in her thirties with Graves' hyperthyroidism that later progressed to Graves' ophthalmopathy. The gene calls are TRBV15 and TRBJ1-1; 9 bases line up with TRBD1. The sequencing sample was made of blood. CDR3 sequence reads: CATSRYGTGEAFF. Here the CDR3 DNA reads TGTGCCACCAGCAGATATGGGACAGGGGAAGCTTTCTTT. The full variable domain, rest sourced from reference TRBV15 and TRBJ1-1, is DAMVIQNPRYQVTQFGKPVTLSCSQTLNHNVMYWYQQKSSQAPKLLFHYYDKDFNNEADTPDNFQSRRPNTSFCFLDIRSPGLGDTAMYLCATSRYGTGEAFFGQGTRLTVV.